This T cell receptor beta chain came from a study of early T cells in non-severe SARS-CoV-2 infection (dated by TCRdb to about 2021). Regarding the study in general: TCR sequencing used bulk RNA from unsorted whole blood, so alpha and beta chains could not be paired. The investigation overall reported the following: Matching against VDJdb was skewed toward anti-spike CD8 responses, likely underestimated virus-specific expansions, and missed private and CD4 specificities.

Libraries were constructed by 5' RACE. Sequencing used a NextSeq 500. The TCR library protocol attached unique molecular identifiers to individual cDNA molecules to correct for sequencing error and PCR bias. Both TCR alpha and beta chains were sequenced, and tight co-correlation was observed between alpha and beta sequence abundances in each sample. As for the original processing: Decombinator V4 was used to perform V gene, J gene and CDR3 annotation of TCR sequences. TCRs were defined as expanded if a significant change between any two time points was detected under a Poisson model with p below 0.0001. TCR abundances were normalised to the total number of TCRs sequenced per sample and expressed as counts per million. TRAV1-2 paired with TRAJ12, TRAJ20 or TRAJ33 defined MAIT TCRs, while TRAV10 paired with TRAJ18 defined iNKT TCRs. VDJdb, accessed 1 November 2021, was searched for CMV, EBV and SARS-CoV-2 annotated TCRs, with TCRs annotated for multiple antigens excluded. TCRdb reanalyzed the raw reads on its own, using fastp at Q25 for trimming and MiXCR for clone calling, and kept in-frame beta chains. Rows are unified per CDR3 protein, each entry keeping the most common DNA and genes. These V and J calls originate from TCRdb's pipeline instead of the authors' own analysis. The sample table contains about 34,000 distinct CDR3 sequences; only one count was recorded for roughly 6.6% of them. 10% to 15% of the sample rests with the top ten.

From its cysteine to its phenylalanine, the CDR3 spans 16 amino acids. Only the CDR3 portion is preserved as DNA: 48 bases, with reading frame beginning at the first base. From the germline V gene (reference sequence), CDR1 is LGHDT and CDR2 is YNNKEL. The V end gives up 1 base and the J end 2 bases, leaving 7 bases in the junction not matched to a gene. A case-control design nested within a healthcare worker cohort in London, UK, was used, with weekly nasopharyngeal swab PCR tests and blood sampling performed. Between 23 and 31 March 2020, the week of the UK lockdown, healthcare workers were enrolled and then followed up weekly for as long as 16 weeks. The sample holds many counts of this clonotype. Its specific antigen is unknown. Base qualities are not at hand, and no much larger clone is one base apart.

The chain couples TRBV3-1 to TRBJ1-2; 7 central nucleotides agree with TRBD1. The source material was whole blood, sampled at baseline. This TCR came from an adult who was a healthcare worker with PCR-confirmed SARS-CoV-2 infection or an uninfected control (not recorded which). CDR3 loop: CASSQGTGEGNYGYTF. The nucleotides are TGTGCCAGCAGCCAAGGTACAGGGGAAGGGAACTATGGCTACACCTTC.